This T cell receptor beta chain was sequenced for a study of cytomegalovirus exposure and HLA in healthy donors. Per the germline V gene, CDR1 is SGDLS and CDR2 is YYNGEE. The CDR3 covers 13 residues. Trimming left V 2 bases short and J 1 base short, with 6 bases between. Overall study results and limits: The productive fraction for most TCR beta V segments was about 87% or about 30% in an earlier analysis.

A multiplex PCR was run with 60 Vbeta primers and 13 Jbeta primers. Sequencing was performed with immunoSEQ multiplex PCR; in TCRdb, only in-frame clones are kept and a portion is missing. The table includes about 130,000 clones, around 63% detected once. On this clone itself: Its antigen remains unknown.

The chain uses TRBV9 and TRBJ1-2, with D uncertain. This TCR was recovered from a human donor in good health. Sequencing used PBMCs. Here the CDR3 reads CASSVDFNYGYTF. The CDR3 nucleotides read TGTGCCAGCAGCGTTGACTTTAACTATGGCTACACCTTC.